This TCR beta chain was observed in a study of OX40 agonist ivuxolimab in advanced cancers. Background on the study: Enrollees could have had prior anti-PD-1, anti-PD-L1 or anti-CTLA-4 therapy, which approximately 40% had received.

The table came from immunoSEQ multiplex PCR; TCRdb's copy has only in-frame clones and leaves some out. This table holds roughly 80,000 clones, around 90% found once. Study results and caveats: Also present in some nonresponders was a low level of normalized T-cell clonal expansion.

V shed 5 bases and J shed 6 bases, with 8 bases lying between them. Germline lookup yields CDR1 MDHEN and CDR2 SYDVKM. This CDR3 is 11 amino acids long. As regards this clone: The target antigen is unknown. This same CDR3 is encoded by further DNA sequences in the sample.

The receptor was isolated from an adult with an advanced solid tumor such as melanoma, head and neck, liver or kidney cancer. The material sequenced was CD4+ or CD8+ T cells sorted from blood, taken in a trial of the OX40 agonist ivuxolimab. The genes are TRBV28 and TRBJ2-7; no clear D. Written as DNA, the CDR3 is TGTGCCAGCAGTCCTAGGGTCGAGCAGTACTTC. Its protein product is CASSPRVEQYF.